What follows is one T cell receptor (beta chain) and its context. Its antigen is currently unknown. This sample was included in a study of cytomegalovirus exposure and HLA in healthy donors. Whole-study findings and limits: Reportedly, diagnosis of cytomegalovirus status by the classifier showed high specificity and sensitivity. There were reportedly fewer N-insertions in an Asian-associated ancestry cluster than the roughly 670-donor mean, in a later analysis.

The PCR had 60 Vbeta and 13 Jbeta primers. TCRdb's copy holds only in-frame clones and misses some; the assay was immunoSEQ multiplex PCR. The sample lists about 110,000 clones; roughly 69% were seen once. V lost 1 base and J 3 bases, leaving 9 bases between the germline ends. The CDR3 spans 14 residues. Germline CDR1 MGHRA, CDR2 YSYEKL. Sequenced sample: PBMCs. The sequence derives from a man aged 50-60 years in good health and CMV-seropositive. The chain joins TRBV4-1 to TRBJ1-1; D gene uncertain. The CDR3 is CASSQGAGYTEAFF. The CDR3 DNA is TGCGCCAGCAGCCAAGGGGCGGGGTACACTGAAGCTTTCTTT.